These 20 T cell receptor beta chains were all obtained from the same sample, sequenced in a study of blood T cell repertoires in COVID-19. TCRdb's table, derived via immunoSEQ multiplex PCR, lists solely in-frame clones and lacks some. The repertoire holds roughly 260,000 clones, with about nine tenths as singletons. The sequenced sample was peripheral blood. The source of these receptors is a woman aged 50 to 60 who had recovered from COVID-19.

This clone was detected ten times or more. V is TRBV2 and J is TRBJ2-7; TRBD1 aligns across 7 bases. CDR1 and CDR2 from the germline V gene are SNHLY and FYNNEI. The length of the CDR3 is 12 residues. V dropped 6 bases and J dropped 9; count of bases not matched to a gene: 8. CDR3 in amino acids: CASSRQGSGQYF. In DNA form, the CDR3 reads TGTGCCAGCAGCCGACAGGGATCGGGGCAGTACTTC.

The V call is TRBV28, the J call TRBJ1-6; D possibly corresponds to TRBD1 (5 bases). The germline V gene encodes CDR1 MDHEN and CDR2 SYDVKM. Trimming removed 5 bases at V and 3 bases at J, with 8 bases between. CDR3 length: 14 amino acids. CDR3 sequence: CASSRQSYNSPLHF. Here the CDR3 DNA reads TGTGCCAGCAGTCGACAGAGCTATAATTCACCCCTCCACTTT.

The genes are TRBV7-2 and TRBJ2-7; 12 bases agree with TRBD2. Trimming took 5 bases from V and 4 from J; bases not matched to a gene: 6. This CDR3 has 15 residues. Germline CDR1 is SGHTA and CDR2 is FQGNSA. CDR3 region: CASSPRLAGAYEQYF. The CDR3, as DNA: TGTGCCAGCAGCCCGCGACTAGCGGGAGCTTACGAGCAGTACTTC.

V gene TRBV6-2 or TRBV6-3 combines with J gene TRBJ2-3; TRBD2 matches at 12 bases. The CDR3 has 16 residues. Trimming at V came to 5 bases and at J to 6 bases, leaving 9 bases not matched to a gene. CDR1 is MNHEY, CDR2 SVGEGT, per germline. CDR3 protein: CASSRGLAGRGDTQYF. The CDR3 bases are TGTGCCAGCAGTCGTGGACTAGCGGGAAGGGGGGATACGCAGTATTTT.

This chain joins TRBV10-3 and TRBJ2-7; tentative D call: TRBD2 (5 bases). CDR1 ENHRY and CDR2 SYGVKD come from the germline V gene. Deletions cut 4 bases from V and 5 bases from J, with 12 bases between. The CDR3 contains 13 residues. CDR3 nucleotides: TGTGCCATCAGTGGATCTTTGGAGGACGAGCAGTACTTC. It specifies CAISGSLEDEQYF.

The chain combines TRBV27 with TRBJ2-1; the match to TRBD2 covers 8 bases. The CDR3 contains 15 residues. Trimming cost V 5 bases and J 4 bases; bases outside gene matches: 7. Germline CDR1 is MNHEY and CDR2 is SMNVEV (reference sequence). CDR3 region: CASSSDSGTYNEQFF. As DNA, the CDR3 is TGTGCCAGCAGTAGTGATAGCGGGACTTACAATGAGCAGTTCTTC.

This chain links TRBV5-1 with TRBJ1-1; D perhaps matches TRBD1 (6 bases). With 4 bases removed from V and 0 bases from J, the gap between germline ends came to 13 bases. The CDR3 loop spans 15 amino acids. Germline CDR1 SGHRS, CDR2 YFSETQ. The CDR3 DNA sequence: TGCGCCAGCAGCGGATTGGACAGCCTGAACACTGAAGCTTTCTTT. Its translation is CASSGLDSLNTEAFF.

The chain joins TRBV7-3 to TRBJ2-1, with D possibly TRBD2 on 5 matching bases. The length of the CDR3 is 14 residues. In germline, CDR1 is SGHTA, CDR2 FQGTGA. V was cut by 5 bases and J by 8 bases, with 16 bases left in between. The CDR3 loop reads CASSPLMRVHEQFF. The DNA for the CDR3 is TGTGCCAGCAGCCCCTTGATGAGGGTTCATGAGCAGTTCTTC.

The V gene is TRBV5-5, the J gene TRBJ1-2; perhaps TRBD1 as D (5 bases). Trimming stripped 4 bases from V and 0 bases from J, with 16 bases between. Germline CDR1 and CDR2: SGHKS and YYEKEE (reference sequence). The CDR3 contains 16 residues. This chain's CDR3 is CASSAPEAGSNYGYTF. The CDR3 nucleotides read TGTGCCAGCAGCGCCCCCGAGGCAGGGTCTAACTATGGCTACACCTTC.

The genes are TRBV7-2 and TRBJ2-5; a possible D gene is TRBD2 (6 bases). Trimming pared 1 base from V and 4 bases from J, leaving 19 bases between. Looked up from germline, CDR1 is SGHTA and CDR2 is FQGNSA. This CDR3 has 17 residues. The CDR3 loop reads CASSLGWGVPGRETQYF. Here the CDR3 DNA reads TGTGCCAGCAGCTTAGGGTGGGGGGTGCCGGGCAGAGAGACCCAGTACTTC.

The chain recombines TRBV7-9 with TRBJ1-2; tentatively, D is TRBD1 (5 bases). Germline V gives CDR1 SEHNR, CDR2 FQNEAQ (reference sequence). The V gene lost 5 bases and the J gene lost 5 bases, with 21 bases spanning the gap. There are 16 residues in the CDR3. The CDR3 nucleotides read TGTGCCAGCAGCAGCTCCGGGACTCGCTACCTTTATGGCTACACCTTC. It translates to CASSSSGTRYLYGYTF.

A word on this clone: Different DNA sequences within this sample yield the same CDR3. V and J are TRBV4-2 and TRBJ1-5; 9 positions match TRBD1. The germline V gene has CDR1 LGHNA and CDR2 YNFKEQ. V shed 0 bases, J shed 1 base, and the junction held 4 bases outside the gene matches. This CDR3 comprises 17 residues. CDR3 in amino acids: CASSQDRTGVSNQPQHF. CDR3 bases: TGTGCCAGCAGCCAAGACCGGACAGGGGTAAGCAATCAGCCCCAGCATTTT.

The CDR3 nucleotides are TGTGCCAGCAGCTCGACAGGGGGCGAGCAGTACTTC. Translation gives CASSSTGGEQYF. This sequence joins TRBV7-3 and TRBJ2-7; 9 nucleotides line up with TRBD1. CDR1 is SGHTA, CDR2 FQGTGA, per germline. V was pared by 4 bases and J by 6 bases, with 1 base of the junction left unmatched. The CDR3 runs to 12 residues.

The rearrangement links TRBV4-1 to TRBJ1-5; TRBD1 is a possible D gene (6 bases). Trimming took 2 bases from V and 0 from J, leaving 11 bases between them. This CDR3 is built from 16 residues. Germline CDR1 reads MGHRA; CDR2 reads YSYEKL. In DNA, the CDR3 is TGCGCCAGCAGCCAACGTCCAGGGGATAGCAATCAGCCCCAGCATTTT. This translates into CASSQRPGDSNQPQHF.

CDR3 region: CASSQAVQGNTEAFF. The CDR3 DNA sequence: TGCGCCAGCAGCCAAGCAGTTCAGGGGAACACTGAAGCTTTCTTT. The chain carries TRBV5-1 and TRBJ1-1; weak D call: TRBD1 (5 bases). Germline assignment: CDR1 SGHRS and CDR2 YFSETQ. Trimming left V 4 bases short and J 1 base short, with 14 bases between. The length of the CDR3 is 15 residues.

This chain connects TRBV28 to TRBJ2-1; 13 bases agree with TRBD2. The V gene end was trimmed by 5 bases and the J gene end by 6 bases; junction bases not matched to a gene: 4. Germline V gene data show CDR1 as MDHEN and CDR2 as SYDVKM. The CDR3 covers 15 residues. The CDR3 sequence: CASSDTSGRANEQFF. CDR3 sequence (DNA): TGTGCCAGCAGTGACACTAGCGGGAGGGCCAATGAGCAGTTCTTC.

The chain is built from TRBV5-1 and TRBJ2-1; 8 bases match TRBD2. The J segment lost 9 bases and the V segment lost 0 bases, leaving 8 bases of the junction unmatched. CDR1 is SGHRS, CDR2 YFSETQ, per germline. The CDR3 covers 15 residues. The CDR3 DNA sequence: TGCGCCAGCAGCTTGGGTACTAGCGGTGAGGGTGAGCAGTTCTTC. Translated, it gives CASSLGTSGEGEQFF.

V gene TRBV9 combines with J gene TRBJ2-1; 8 bases align to TRBD2. This CDR3 comprises 15 residues. Germline V gene lookup returns CDR1 SGDLS and CDR2 YYNGEE. Trimming removed 0 bases from V and 3 bases from J; junction bases left unmatched: 2. The CDR3 DNA reads as TGTGCCAGCAGCGTAGGGAGCGGGAGCTACAATGAGCAGTTCTTC. As protein: CASSVGSGSYNEQFF.

The chain carries TRBV5-1 and TRBJ2-2; D unclear. Germline CDR1 and CDR2: SGHRS and YFSETQ. V was clipped by 3 bases and J by 7 bases, with 16 bases between them. The CDR3 is made up of 15 amino acids. This CDR3 reads CASSSIPKPGGELFF. CDR3 DNA sequence: TGCGCCAGCAGCTCGATCCCAAAGCCGGGCGGGGAGCTGTTTTTT. Drawing the rest from reference TRBV5-1 and TRBJ2-2, the complete variable domain is KAGVTQTPRYLIKTRGQQVTLSCSPISGHRSVSWYQQTPGQGLQFLFEYFSETQRNKGNFPGRFSGRQFSNSRSEMNVSTLELGDSALYLCASSSIPKPGGELFFGEGSRLTVL.

The CDR3 nucleotides read TGTGCCTGGGGCGACAGTAGCAATCAGCCCCAGCATTTT. Translating gives CAWGDSSNQPQHF. The chain joins TRBV30 to TRBJ1-5, with a tentative D call TRBD1 (5 bases). Trimming pared 5 bases from V and 0 bases from J, leaving 8 bases between. The CDR3 contains 13 residues. Germline loops: CDR1 GTSNPN, CDR2 SVGIG (reference sequence).